These T cell receptor beta chains were read from a single sample in a study of blood T cell repertoires in COVID-19. Some clones are missing from TCRdb's copy, which holds only in-frame ones; the method was immunoSEQ multiplex PCR. The data hold some 330,000 clones, with about 90% observed a single time. The source material was PBMCs or T cells enriched from blood (not recorded which). All receptors come from a middle-aged man in a cohort exposed to, infected with or recovered from COVID-19 (not recorded which). CDR3s include the opening cysteine and the closing phenylalanine or tryptophan. D genes are given only for firm matches. For some rows the clone size is stated as once, few or many, or as a class when expanded; others skip it.

.	TRBV7-2	TRBJ1-4	few	TGTGCCAGCACCCAGTCCAGGGTTAATGAAAAACTGTTTTTT	CASTQSRVNEKLFF
TRBD1	TRBV28	TRBJ2-6	.	TGTGCCAGCACCCCCGCCGGGACAGACCTCTCTGGGGCCAACGTCCTGACTTTC	CASTPAGTDLSGANVLTF
.	TRBV18	TRBJ1-1	.	TGTGCCAGCTCACCCTTTGGGAGGGTAAGCACAGGGTTTGGAGCTTTCTTT	CASSPFGRVSTGFGAFF
.	TRBV5-1	TRBJ1-3	.	TGCGCCAGCAGCTCCGGAGGGGCTGGAAACACCATATATTTT	CASSSGGAGNTIYF
.	TRBV19	TRBJ2-1	.	TGTGCCAGTAGTATAGAAGGGACACCTAATGAGCAGTTCTTC	CASSIEGTPNEQFF
.	TRBV5-6	TRBJ1-5	.	TGTGCCAGCAGCTTGGCCGGGAAACAGCCCCAGCATTTT	CASSLAGKQPQHF
TRBD1	TRBV6-6	TRBJ2-5	.	TGTGCCAGCAGTCAGGGGGTGCTCAGACGACTCCAAGAGACCCAGTACTTC	CASSQGVLRRLQETQYF
TRBD1	TRBV19	TRBJ2-7	.	TGTGCCAGTAGTGCCGGGGACAGGGTGTACGAGCAGTACTTC	CASSAGDRVYEQYF
.	TRBV6-5	TRBJ2-3	.	TGTGCCAGCAGTTACTCCCGCGGGACGAGGACGGGGACGCAGTATTTT	CASSYSRGTRTGTQYF
.	TRBV25-1	TRBJ2-3	.	TGTGCCAGCAGTGAAATAACGGGAAGCACAGATACGCAGTATTTT	CASSEITGSTDTQYF
TRBD1	TRBV10-1	TRBJ1-1	.	TGCGCCAGCAGTGAGAGGGGGCCCACTGAAGCTTTCTTT	CASSERGPTEAFF
TRBD2	TRBV3-1/TRBV3-2	TRBJ2-3	.	TGTGCCAGCAGCCATCCCGGGACTAGCGGGAGAGGTGGAGATACGCAGTATTTT	CASSHPGTSGRGGDTQYF
.	TRBV4-1	TRBJ1-4	once	TGCGCCAGCAGCCAAAGTATGGGGAGTAATGAAAAACTGTTTTTT	CASSQSMGSNEKLFF
.	TRBV7-8	TRBJ1-4	.	TGTGCCAGCAGGGAGCAGGGTGCAACTAATGAAAAACTGTTTTTT	CASREQGATNEKLFF
.	TRBV5-4	TRBJ2-1	.	TGTGCCAGCAGCTTGGAGGGGACAAGCTACAATGAGCAGTTCTTC	CASSLEGTSYNEQFF
.	TRBV3-1/TRBV3-2	TRBJ1-2	once	TGTGCCAGCAGCAGGGGACTTAACTATGGCTACACCTTC	CASSRGLNYGYTF
TRBD2	TRBV11-1	TRBJ2-5	.	TGTGCCAGCAGCCCGGGGGGGCCGCAAGAGACCCAGTACTTC	CASSPGGPQETQYF
TRBD1	TRBV9	TRBJ1-1	once	TGTGCCAGCAGCCCGACAGGGCGGAACACTGAAGCTTTCTTT	CASSPTGRNTEAFF
TRBD2	TRBV10-3	TRBJ2-2	.	TGTGCCAGCGGCCTAGCGGGAGTTGGGACCGGGGAGCTGTTTTTT	CASGLAGVGTGELFF
.	TRBV4-1	TRBJ1-4	.	TGCGCCAGCAGCCACGAAACAGGTTTCAATGAAAAACTGTTTTTT	CASSHETGFNEKLFF
.	TRBV3-1/TRBV3-2	TRBJ1-2	few	TGTGCCAGCAGCCAAAAGCAGAGCGGGGGTAATGGCTACACCTTC	CASSQKQSGGNGYTF
.	TRBV19	TRBJ1-2	few	TGTGCCAGTAGTACATCGCCAGCTAGGACAGATTCCTATGGCTACACCTTC	CASSTSPARTDSYGYTF
TRBD2	TRBV7-6	TRBJ2-3	.	TGTGCCAGCAGCCCGAGCCGCGGGAGGGCCGGAATAACAGATACGCAGTATTTT	CASSPSRGRAGITDTQYF
.	TRBV28	TRBJ1-4	.	TGTGCCAGCAGTTTATTAGATTTCTCAACTAATGAAAAACTGTTTTTT	CASSLLDFSTNEKLFF
.	TRBV7-8	TRBJ2-7	.	TGTGCCAGCAGCTTAGAAGGGGCGACCTACGAGCAGTACTTC	CASSLEGATYEQYF
.	TRBV2	TRBJ2-1	once	TGTGCCAGCAGCGCCGACAGCCGAACCCCTAATGAGCAGTTCTTC	CASSADSRTPNEQFF
.	TRBV5-6	TRBJ1-6	.	TGTGCCAGCAGCTTGGGGACAGCAAATTCACCCCTCCACTTT	CASSLGTANSPLHF
.	TRBV30	TRBJ1-2	.	TGTGCCTGGAGTGAGCAATGGTTCGACAGAAGTTCGGGGGACTATGGCTACACCTTC	CAWSEQWFDRSSGDYGYTF
TRBD1	TRBV18	TRBJ2-3	.	TGTGCCAGCTCACCCCTTCGGACAGGGGGCAGCACAGATACGCAGTATTTT	CASSPLRTGGSTDTQYF
.	TRBV6-1	TRBJ1-3	.	TGTGCCAGCAGTGAAGAAATTGCGGGGGCTGGAAACACCATATATTTT	CASSEEIAGAGNTIYF
.	TRBV12-1	TRBJ2-1	.	TGTGCCAGCAGCTTTTGTGCGGGGTACAATGAGCAGTTCTTC	CASSFCAGYNEQFF
TRBD2	TRBV18	TRBJ2-7	.	TGTGCCAGCTCACCACGGACTAGCGGGAGTGTTTACGAGCAGTACTTC	CASSPRTSGSVYEQYF
TRBD2	TRBV5-4	TRBJ2-1	once	TGTGCCAGCAGCTTGGCGGCTAGCGGGATTGAGCAGTTCTTC	CASSLAASGIEQFF
TRBD2	TRBV4-1	TRBJ2-2	.	TGCGCCAGCAGCCAAGTGACTAGCGGGAGGCCCGGGGAGCTGTTTTTT	CASSQVTSGRPGELFF
TRBD1	TRBV5-4	TRBJ1-1	few	TGTGCCAGCAGCCCGATACAGGGGATCAACACTGAAGCTTTCTTT	CASSPIQGINTEAFF
.	TRBV18	TRBJ2-5	.	TGTGCCAGCTCACCTTTAGGTATCGGGCAAGAGACCCAGTACTTC	CASSPLGIGQETQYF
.	TRBV19	TRBJ2-7	.	TGTGCCAGTAGTATAGGGGGACACGACGTCGAGCAGTACTTC	CASSIGGHDVEQYF